A selection of T cell receptor beta chains follows, all from one sample in a study of regulatory T cells in long-lasting Graves disease. TCRdb reprocessed the multiplex PCR reads with MiXCR, giving one entry per CDR3 protein. Of about 400,000 distinct CDR3 sequences listed, roughly 15% were seen once; the top ten hold about 7.8%. These records were also assigned to another study, of T cells in Graves' hyperthyroidism and ophthalmopathy.

The starting material was peripheral blood mononuclear cells (PBMCs), obtained at new diagnosis, from a patient treated with antithyroid drugs. Every receptor here comes from a woman between 40 and 55 years old with Graves disease. Each CDR3 is given with its conserved first and last residue. D genes are given only for firm matches.

CDR3 length: 19; V gene: TRBV5-6; D gene: TRBD2; J gene: TRBJ2-1; CDR3 protein: CASSLRGLAAQGWYNEQFF
CDR3 length: 15; V gene: TRBV20-1; D gene: NA; J gene: TRBJ2-5; CDR3 protein: CSARGNTGLAETQYF
CDR3 length: 13; V gene: TRBV27; D gene: NA; J gene: TRBJ2-5; CDR3 protein: CASSFQGGETQYF
CDR3 length: 15; V gene: TRBV19; D gene: TRBD1; J gene: TRBJ1-2; CDR3 protein: CASSDPGTGDYGYTF
CDR3 length: 13; V gene: TRBV29-1; D gene: NA; J gene: TRBJ2-7; CDR3 protein: CSVDRDGSPEQYF
CDR3 length: 15; V gene: TRBV4-3; D gene: TRBD1; J gene: TRBJ2-7; CDR3 protein: CASSQGTGKSYEQYF
CDR3 length: 13; V gene: TRBV20-1; D gene: TRBD2; J gene: TRBJ2-1; CDR3 protein: CSNCSGRAGEQFF
CDR3 length: 15; V gene: TRBV15; D gene: TRBD2; J gene: TRBJ2-1; CDR3 protein: CATSGSSGGYNEQFF
CDR3 length: 16; V gene: TRBV2; D gene: NA; J gene: TRBJ1-1; CDR3 protein: CASRGLLTGANTEAFF
CDR3 length: 13; V gene: TRBV28; D gene: NA; J gene: TRBJ1-2; CDR3 protein: CASSPLGRGGYTF